The 2 T cell receptor beta chains in this list originate from one sample, sequenced in a study of shared clonotypes between healthy human individuals. Terminally differentiated effector memory CD45RA+ cells were left out of the naive CD8 fraction, which was CD45RO-negative and positively selected for CCR7. Profiled with immunoSEQ multiplex PCR; TCRdb holds only in-frame clones, not every one. This table has hundreds of thousands of clones, around 90% appearing once. The specimen sequenced was naive CD8+ T cells sorted from blood. The receptors come from a man aged 30 to 45 in good health.

The chain links TRBV4-3 to TRBJ2-7; 7 bases are shared with TRBD1. The trim removed 0 bases at V and 3 bases at J, leaving 5 bases unmatched. Looked up from germline, CDR1 is LGHNA and CDR2 is YSLEER. The CDR3 contains 15 residues. The CDR3 DNA reads as TGCGCCAGCAGCCAAGACACCGGGACAGTCTACGAGCAGTACTTC. The encoded protein is CASSQDTGTVYEQYF.

This chain joins TRBV27 and TRBJ2-1; no firm D call. V lost 0 bases and J 8 bases, leaving 11 bases between the germline ends. From germline, CDR1 is MNHEY and CDR2 SMNVEV (reference sequence). This CDR3 is 14 amino acids long. The CDR3 DNA reads TGTGCCAGCAGTTTATCCCCCTACATTGATGAGCAGTTCTTC. This codes for CASSLSPYIDEQFF.